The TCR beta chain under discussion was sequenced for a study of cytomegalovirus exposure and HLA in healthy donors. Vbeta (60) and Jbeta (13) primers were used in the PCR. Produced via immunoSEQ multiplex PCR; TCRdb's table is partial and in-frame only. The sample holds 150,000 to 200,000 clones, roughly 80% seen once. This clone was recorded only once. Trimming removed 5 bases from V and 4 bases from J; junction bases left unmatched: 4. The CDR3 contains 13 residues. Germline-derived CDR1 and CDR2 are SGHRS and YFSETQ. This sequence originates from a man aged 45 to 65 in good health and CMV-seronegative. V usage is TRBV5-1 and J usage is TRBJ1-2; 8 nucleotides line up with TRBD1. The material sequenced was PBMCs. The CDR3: CASRETGAYGYTF. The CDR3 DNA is TGCGCCAGCAGGGAGACAGGGGCCTATGGCTACACCTTC.